A single sample gave rise to the 30 T cell receptor beta chains below, sequenced in a study of T-cell reconstitution after alpha-beta-depleted transplantation in children. A library of TCRbeta sequences, prepared with unique molecular identifiers, was generated. Using its own MiXCR run on the PCR reads, TCRdb lists one record per CDR3 protein. This sample has approximately 130,000 distinct CDR3 sequences, with about 9.9% found just once. Sequenced here: PBMCs, mostly from graft donor cells, sampled 180 days after TCRalphabeta/CD19-depleted stem cell transplant. These receptors were obtained from a girl under three years old who had a stem cell transplant for combined immunodeficiency, so the T cells may come from the graft donor.

This chain connects TRBV7-3 to TRBJ1-1; D is unclear. V lost 2 bases to trimming and J lost 11 bases, with 15 bases between them. CDR1 is SGHTA, CDR2 FQGTGA, per germline. The CDR3 has 13 residues. CDR3 DNA: TGTGCCAGCAGCTTATTGGGCAGTGGAAATGCTTTCTTT. This gives the protein CASSLLGSGNAFF.

The chain carries TRBV2 and TRBJ2-7; a weak D match, TRBD2 (7 bases). Trimming removed 8 bases at V and 2 bases at J, with 16 bases between. The CDR3 spans 14 residues. Germline CDR1 SNHLY, CDR2 FYNNEI. CDR3 in DNA: TGTGCCAGCTCTGGGGGGGGCCATCCCTACGAGCAGTACTTC. It codes for CASSGGGHPYEQYF.

The rearrangement joins TRBV20-1 to TRBJ2-7; 9 bases line up with TRBD1. The trim removed 6 bases at V and 4 bases at J, leaving 7 bases unmatched. This CDR3 is 13 amino acids long. Germline V lookup: CDR1 DFQATT, CDR2 SNEGSKA (reference sequence). The CDR3 DNA follows: TGCAGTGCGCAGGGGACAGGGCGTTACGAGCAGTACTTC. Protein product: CSAQGTGRYEQYF.

This chain uses TRBV29-1 with TRBJ2-5; TRBD2 is a possible D gene (7 bases). This CDR3 spans 13 amino acids. V was clipped by 4 bases and J by 4 bases, with 13 bases between them. Germline V gives CDR1 SQVTM, CDR2 ANQGSEA. CDR3 residues: CSVVEGGGETQYF. The DNA of the CDR3 is TGCAGCGTTGTAGAGGGAGGGGGAGAGACCCAGTACTTC.

V gene TRBV2 combines with J gene TRBJ2-3; D uncertain. The germline CDR1 and CDR2 sequences are SNHLY and FYNNEI. V lost 6 bases and J 1 base, leaving 17 bases between the germline ends. This CDR3 comprises 16 residues. DNA for the CDR3: TGTGCCAGCAGCCAGAGGCGTGACGTTCGCACAGATACGCAGTATTTT. Its translation is CASSQRRDVRTDTQYF.

CDR3 protein: CASRRNGLEDNEQFF. The CDR3 DNA sequence: TGTGCCAGCAGGAGAAACGGGCTTGAAGACAATGAGCAGTTCTTC. The chain links TRBV6-6 to TRBJ2-1; D is uncertain. Germline V CDR1 and CDR2: MNHNY, SVGAGI (reference sequence). The CDR3 contains 15 residues. V lost 6 bases to trimming and J lost 5 bases, with 17 bases between them.

This clonotype has a handful of counts. The chain uses TRBV12-3 or TRBV12-4 and TRBJ1-1, with D unresolved. Trimming pared 3 bases from V and 1 base from J, leaving 9 bases between. This CDR3 region has 14 residues. The CDR3 loop is CASSFAGPNTEAFF. CDR3 DNA sequence: TGTGCCAGCAGTTTCGCCGGGCCGAACACTGAAGCTTTCTTT.

The chain couples TRBV2 to TRBJ2-1, with unresolved D. Germline CDR1 and CDR2: SNHLY and FYNNEI. V lost 2 bases to trimming and J lost 7 bases, with 9 bases between them. The CDR3 loop spans 13 amino acids. The CDR3 loop is CASSEFLVNEQFF. DNA for the CDR3: TGTGCCAGCAGTGAATTTCTTGTAAATGAGCAGTTCTTC.

J is TRBJ1-1 and V is TRBV5-5; 7 bases fit TRBD1. The germline V gene has CDR1 SGHKS and CDR2 YYEKEE (reference sequence). Unmatched junction bases numbered 14, after V lost 5 bases and J lost 4 bases. There are 16 residues in the CDR3. DNA of the CDR3: TGTGCCAGCAGTTTTCCCTCTACAGGGGTGGTCACTGAAGCTTTCTTT. This codes for CASSFPSTGVVTEAFF.

This clonotype was recorded at least ten times. This chain connects TRBV20-1 to TRBJ2-7, with D tentatively TRBD2 (6 bases). This CDR3 comprises 14 residues. Per germline, CDR1 DFQATT and CDR2 SNEGSKA (reference sequence). Trimming stripped 3 bases from V and 3 bases from J, with 15 bases between. For the CDR3, the DNA is TGCAGTGCTAGTGCGGGGTCCTCATTCTACGAGCAGTACTTC. Its protein is CSASAGSSFYEQYF.

This clonotype was seen a handful of times. The rearrangement uses TRBV7-8 and TRBJ2-1; unclear D gene. The CDR3 loop spans 11 amino acids. Trimming left V 5 bases short and J 8 bases short, with 7 bases between. The germline V gene has CDR1 SGHVS and CDR2 FQNEAQ. In nucleotides, the CDR3 is TGTGCCAGCAGCCCTTATCATGAGCAGTTCTTC. It specifies CASSPYHEQFF.

This clonotype was counted only a few times. The rearrangement links TRBV13 to TRBJ2-1; D is possibly TRBD1 or TRBD2 (6 bases each). The CDR3 spans 16 residues. Trimming took off 0 bases at V and 4 bases at J, with 13 bases between the two ends. Germline-derived CDR1 and CDR2 are PRHDT and FYEKMQ (reference sequence). CDR3 sequence (DNA): TGTGCCAGCAGCTTAGGGTCAGGGGCGGGGTACAATGAGCAGTTCTTC. Translating gives CASSLGSGAGYNEQFF.

This chain links TRBV12-3 or TRBV12-4 with TRBJ2-7, with a tentative D call TRBD1 (5 bases). V was cut by 5 bases and J by 4 bases, with 15 bases left in between. The CDR3 is 14 amino acids. In DNA form, the CDR3 reads TGTGCCAGCAGTCACCCGGACATCGTATACGAGCAGTACTTC. This encodes CASSHPDIVYEQYF.

This clonotype was detected only a few times. The chain couples TRBV5-1 to TRBJ2-2; 10 bases map to TRBD1. This CDR3 region has 17 residues. V shed 4 bases, J shed 2 bases, and the junction held 8 bases outside the gene matches. Germline V CDR1 and CDR2: SGHRS, YFSETQ. This chain's CDR3 is CASSRPGTGANTGELFF. The CDR3 DNA sequence: TGCGCCAGCAGCCGACCCGGGACAGGGGCTAACACCGGGGAGCTGTTTTTT. Using reference TRBV5-1 and TRBJ2-2 for the parts outside the CDR3, the full variable domain is KAGVTQTPRYLIKTRGQQVTLSCSPISGHRSVSWYQQTPGQGLQFLFEYFSETQRNKGNFPGRFSGRQFSNSRSEMNVSTLELGDSALYLCASSRPGTGANTGELFFGEGSRLTVL.

This clonotype was counted a few times. The chain links TRBV12-3 or TRBV12-4 to TRBJ2-2, with 9 bases that match TRBD1. With 6 bases clipped from V and 6 bases from J, the junction kept 11 bases outside the gene matches. The CDR3 is 16 residues long. CDR3 in amino acids: CASRQPRTGVAGELFF. In DNA form, the CDR3 reads TGTGCCAGCAGACAACCGCGGACAGGGGTAGCCGGGGAGCTGTTTTTT.

This sequence joins TRBV5-1 and TRBJ2-7, with a possible D match to TRBD1 (6 bases). Germline V gives CDR1 SGHRS, CDR2 YFSETQ. Trimming left V 0 bases short and J 7 bases short, with 14 bases between. This CDR3 spans 14 amino acids. This CDR3 reads CASSLGGDTSEQYF. CDR3 sequence (DNA): TGCGCCAGCAGCTTGGGAGGGGACACAAGTGAGCAGTACTTC.

The rearrangement links TRBV7-2 to TRBJ2-7, with 10 bases identical to TRBD1. V shed 3 bases, J shed 5 bases, and the junction held 10 bases outside the gene matches. CDR3 size: 16 residues. CDR1 is SGHTA, CDR2 FQGNSA, per germline. For the CDR3, the DNA is TGTGCCAGCAGCTTCTACCCGGGACAGGGGCATAACGAGCAGTACTTC. Translated: CASSFYPGQGHNEQYF. Drawing the rest from reference TRBV7-2 and TRBJ2-7, the complete variable domain is GAGVSQSPSNKVTEKGKDVELRCDPISGHTALYWYRQSLGQGLEFLIYFQGNSAPDKSGLPSDRFSAERTGGSVSTLTIQRTQQEDSAVYLCASSFYPGQGHNEQYFGPGTRLTVT.

The chain links TRBV6-2 or TRBV6-3 to TRBJ2-1; TRBD2 is a possible D gene (6 bases). V was clipped by 6 bases and J by 12 bases, with 15 bases between them. The CDR3 sequence is 12 residues long. The germline CDR1 and CDR2 sequences are MNHEY and SVGEGT. CDR3: CASSLLALRQFF. CDR3 in DNA: TGTGCCAGCAGCCTACTAGCCCTCAGGCAGTTCTTC.

The chain carries TRBV5-4 and TRBJ2-1; D uncertain. This CDR3 comprises 14 residues. Germline-derived CDR1 and CDR2 are SGHNT and YYREEE (reference sequence). V gave up 4 bases and J gave up 0 bases, with 8 bases separating them. CDR3 in amino acids: CASSDRISYNEQFF. The CDR3, as DNA: TGTGCCAGCAGCGATCGGATCTCCTACAATGAGCAGTTCTTC.

In this sample, this clonotype turned up a few times. The V gene is TRBV20-1, the J gene TRBJ2-3; D gene uncertain. V dropped 1 base and J dropped 3 bases, with 8 bases sitting between them. The CDR3 totals 13 residues. Germline V gives CDR1 DFQATT, CDR2 SNEGSKA (reference sequence). This CDR3 is CSARVDGTDTQYF. In nucleotides, the CDR3 is TGCAGTGCTAGAGTGGACGGTACAGATACGCAGTATTTT.

This clonotype was detected once. The rearrangement uses TRBV5-3 and TRBJ2-5; 14 positions match TRBD2. TRBV5-3 is an open reading frame, and its role is uncertain. With 8 bases clipped from V and 5 bases from J, the junction kept 11 bases outside the gene matches. This CDR3 region has 16 residues. Written as DNA, the CDR3 is TGTGCCAGGGGCCTTGGGACTAGCGGGAGTAGGGAGACCCAGTACTTC. It translates to CARGLGTSGSRETQYF.

The chain carries TRBV27 and TRBJ2-1; TRBD2 agrees at 15 bases. J lost 1 base, V lost 0 bases, and 10 bases had no gene match. This CDR3 comprises 21 residues. Germline V CDR1 and CDR2: MNHEY, SMNVEV (reference sequence). CDR3 residues: CASSLSLGLAGGPRSYNEQFF. The CDR3 DNA sequence: TGTGCCAGCAGTTTATCGCTAGGACTAGCGGGGGGGCCGAGGTCCTACAATGAGCAGTTCTTC.

This rearrangement joins TRBV20-1 to TRBJ2-5; TRBD2 is a possible D gene (5 bases). The CDR3 is 14 amino acids. Germline V gene lookup returns CDR1 DFQATT and CDR2 SNEGSKA (reference sequence). V was pared by 4 bases and J by 5 bases, with 17 bases between. The CDR3 reads CSANPLPSSETQYF. CDR3 DNA sequence: TGCAGTGCTAACCCCCTTCCTAGCTCTGAGACCCAGTACTTC.

The CDR3 sequence: CSARDQPFLAYEQYF. DNA for the CDR3: TGCAGTGCTAGAGATCAGCCGTTCCTTGCCTACGAGCAGTACTTC. The J gene is TRBJ2-7, the V gene TRBV20-1; D gene unclear. Germline V gives CDR1 DFQATT, CDR2 SNEGSKA (reference sequence). The CDR3 runs to 15 residues. The V end lost 0 bases, the J end lost 2 bases, and 14 bases lay between the germline ends.

For this clonotype: A read error is possible here, since a much larger clone lies one base away. The J gene is TRBJ2-5, the V gene TRBV12-3 or TRBV12-4; 8 bases match TRBD1. This CDR3 spans 15 amino acids. The CDR3 here is CASSYGQGDGETQSF. CDR3 DNA sequence: TGTGCCAGCAGTTACGGACAGGGCGATGGAGAGACCCAGTCCTTC.

This clonotype has a handful of counts. The rearrangement uses TRBV7-3 and TRBJ2-1, with 12 nucleotides matching TRBD2. CDR3 length: 16 residues. Trimming removed 5 bases from V and 6 bases from J; junction bases left unmatched: 8. CDR1 and CDR2 (germline): SGHTA, FQGTGA. CDR3 loop: CASSPQGLAGLNEQFF. The CDR3, as DNA: TGTGCCAGCAGCCCACAAGGACTAGCGGGGCTCAATGAGCAGTTCTTC.

This clonotype showed up just once. A much larger clone sits a single nucleotide away, making a read error possible. In nucleotides, the CDR3 is TGCAGCTTTAGGGCCCAAGGGTCCTACGAGCAGTACTTC. Translation: CSFRAQGSYEQYF. The J gene is TRBJ2-7, the V gene TRBV29-1; D gene uncertain. With 8 bases removed from V and 1 base from J, the gap between germline ends came to 15 bases. The germline gives CDR1 SQVTM, CDR2 ANQGSEA. The CDR3 has 13 residues.

This sequence joins TRBV20-1 and TRBJ1-4; D is unresolved. The CDR3 sequence is 14 residues long. Trimming left V 3 bases short and J 7 bases short, with 15 bases between. Germline V gene lookup returns CDR1 DFQATT and CDR2 SNEGSKA (reference sequence). The CDR3 nucleotides are TGCAGTGCTAGCCTGGGCAGGTTCGGTGAAAAACTGTTTTTT. Protein product: CSASLGRFGEKLFF.

This clonotype has only a few counts. This chain joins TRBV4-3 and TRBJ2-3, with 7 bases aligning to TRBD1. Germline V gives CDR1 LGHNA, CDR2 YSLEER. The junction had 9 bases not matched to a gene; V was cut back by 4 bases and J by 11 bases. This CDR3 is 13 amino acids long. This CDR3 is CASSRDYRGWQYF. The CDR3 coding sequence is TGCGCCAGCAGCCGAGATTACAGGGGTTGGCAGTATTTT.

The rearrangement joins TRBV20-1 to TRBJ2-7; D gene unclear. Germline CDR1 reads DFQATT; CDR2 reads SNEGSKA (reference sequence). The CDR3 has 15 residues. The V and J ends lost 1 base and 4 bases respectively, with 17 bases between them. The CDR3 DNA reads TGCAGTGCTAGAGGGCGATATCCCCCTTATTACGAGCAGTACTTC. Translated, it gives CSARGRYPPYYEQYF.